This T cell receptor beta chain comes out of a study of regulatory T cells in long-lasting Graves disease. Documented time point: newly diagnosed GD, antithyroid drugs for less than 3 months. With RNA extracted from PBMCs as input, the TCR library was made. The CDR3 is 15 amino acids. In germline, CDR1 is SGHTA, CDR2 FQGTGA. V dropped 3 bases and J dropped 4; count of bases not matched to a gene: 7. There are many counts of this clonotype. Arm-PCR of CDR3 regions and iRepertoire HTBI primers were used to build TCR beta libraries. TCRdb processed the multiplex PCR reads anew with MiXCR; each CDR3 protein has one entry. The sample lists hundreds of thousands of distinct CDR3 sequences, 15% to 20% seen once, with about 17% in the top ten. This same sample was also part of a study on T cells in Graves' hyperthyroidism and ophthalmopathy. Per that paper: First-round RT-PCR of the TCR CDR3 relied on the HTBI primer set.

The material was peripheral blood mononuclear cells (PBMCs), obtained at new diagnosis, from a patient treated with antithyroid drugs. The rearrangement joins TRBV7-3 to TRBJ2-3; 7 bases fit TRBD2. The clonotype originates from a woman aged 25 to 45 with Graves disease. CDR3 sequence: CASSFERGGADTQYF. CDR3 nucleotides: TGTGCCAGCAGCTTCGAGAGGGGAGGGGCAGATACGCAGTATTTT.